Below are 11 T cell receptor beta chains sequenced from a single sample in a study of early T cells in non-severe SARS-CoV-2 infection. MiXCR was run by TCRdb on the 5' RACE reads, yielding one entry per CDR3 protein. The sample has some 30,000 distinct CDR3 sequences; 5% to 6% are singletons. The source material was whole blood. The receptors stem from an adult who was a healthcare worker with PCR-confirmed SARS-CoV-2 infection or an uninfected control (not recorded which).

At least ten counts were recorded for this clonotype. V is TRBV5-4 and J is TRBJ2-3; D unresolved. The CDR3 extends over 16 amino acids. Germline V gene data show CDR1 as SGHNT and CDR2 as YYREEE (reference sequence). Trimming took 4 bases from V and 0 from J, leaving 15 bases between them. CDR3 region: CASSSRPGSSTDTQYF. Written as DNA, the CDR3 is TGTGCCAGCAGCAGCCGCCCCGGGTCTAGCACAGATACGCAGTATTTT.

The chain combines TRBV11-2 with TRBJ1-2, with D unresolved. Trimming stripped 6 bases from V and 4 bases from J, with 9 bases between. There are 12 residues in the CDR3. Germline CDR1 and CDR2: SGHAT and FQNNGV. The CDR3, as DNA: TGTGCCAGCAGTGCCGAAGGCTATGGCTACACCTTC. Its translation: CASSAEGYGYTF.

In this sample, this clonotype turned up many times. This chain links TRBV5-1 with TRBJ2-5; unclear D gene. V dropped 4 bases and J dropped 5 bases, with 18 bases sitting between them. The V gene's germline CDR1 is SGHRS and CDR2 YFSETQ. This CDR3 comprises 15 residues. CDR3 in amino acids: CASSGNPGLGETQYF. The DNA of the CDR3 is TGCGCCAGCAGCGGGAACCCCGGTCTAGGGGAGACCCAGTACTTC.

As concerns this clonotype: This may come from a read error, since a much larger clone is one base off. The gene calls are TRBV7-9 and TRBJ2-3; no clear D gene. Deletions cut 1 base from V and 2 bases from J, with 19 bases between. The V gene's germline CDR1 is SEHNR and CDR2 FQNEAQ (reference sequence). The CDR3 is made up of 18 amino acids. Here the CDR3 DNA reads TGTGCCAGCAGCTTAGTGTATCGAGCCCATCTCGACACAGATACGCAGTATTTT. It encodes CASSLVYRAHLDTDTQYF.

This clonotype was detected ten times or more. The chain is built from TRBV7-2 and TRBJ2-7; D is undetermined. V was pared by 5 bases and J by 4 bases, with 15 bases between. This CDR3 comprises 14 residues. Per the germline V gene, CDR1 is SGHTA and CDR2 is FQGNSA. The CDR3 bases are TGTGCCAGCAGCCCACGAGGTTGGGGTTACGAGCAGTACTTC. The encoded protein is CASSPRGWGYEQYF.

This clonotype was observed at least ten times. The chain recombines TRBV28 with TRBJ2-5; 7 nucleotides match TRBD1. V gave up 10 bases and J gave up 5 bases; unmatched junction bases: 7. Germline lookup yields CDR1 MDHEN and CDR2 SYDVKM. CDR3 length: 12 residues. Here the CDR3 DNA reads TGTGCCACCCTGACAGGGTACGAGACCCAGTACTTC. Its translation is CATLTGYETQYF.

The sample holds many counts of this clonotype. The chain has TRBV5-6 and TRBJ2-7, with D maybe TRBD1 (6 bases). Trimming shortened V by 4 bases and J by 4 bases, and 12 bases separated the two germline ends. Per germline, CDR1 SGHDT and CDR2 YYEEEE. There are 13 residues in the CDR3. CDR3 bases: TGTGCCAGCAGCCTCGGACAGCTTTACGAGCAGTACTTC. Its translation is CASSLGQLYEQYF.

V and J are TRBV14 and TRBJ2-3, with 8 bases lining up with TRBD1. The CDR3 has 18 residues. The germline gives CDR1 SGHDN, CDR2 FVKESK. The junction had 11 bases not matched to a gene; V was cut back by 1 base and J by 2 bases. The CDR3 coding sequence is TGTGCCAGCAGCCAAGGTCCCCGGGACAGGAGCCCCACAGATACGCAGTATTTT. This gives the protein CASSQGPRDRSPTDTQYF.

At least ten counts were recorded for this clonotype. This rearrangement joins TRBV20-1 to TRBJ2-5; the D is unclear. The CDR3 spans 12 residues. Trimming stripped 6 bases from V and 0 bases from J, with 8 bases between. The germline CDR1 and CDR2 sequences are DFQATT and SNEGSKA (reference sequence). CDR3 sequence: CSAIEDQETQYF. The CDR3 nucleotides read TGCAGTGCAATCGAGGACCAAGAGACCCAGTACTTC.

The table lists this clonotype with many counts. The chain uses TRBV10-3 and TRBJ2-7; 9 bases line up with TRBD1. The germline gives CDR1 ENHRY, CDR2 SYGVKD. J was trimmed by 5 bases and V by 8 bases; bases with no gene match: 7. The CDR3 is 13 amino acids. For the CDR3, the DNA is TGTGCCATCGGATCCAGGACAGGGGACGAGCAGTACTTC. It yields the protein CAIGSRTGDEQYF.

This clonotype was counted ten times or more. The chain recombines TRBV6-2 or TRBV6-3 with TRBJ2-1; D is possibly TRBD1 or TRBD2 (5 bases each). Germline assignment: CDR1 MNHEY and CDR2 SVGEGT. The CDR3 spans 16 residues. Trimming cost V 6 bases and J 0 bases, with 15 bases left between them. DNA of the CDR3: TGTGCCAGCAGCCCTGGGACCCTAAGCTCCTACAATGAGCAGTTCTTC. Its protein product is CASSPGTLSSYNEQFF.